This TCR beta chain was identified during a study of blood T cell repertoires in COVID-19. Looking at the study overall: Samples of COVID-19 (acute and convalescent) were obtained from the United States, Italy and Spain. PBMCs, B-cell-depleted T cells, or T cells were the source of the cDNA or gDNA that made up the material.

Looked up from germline, CDR1 is SEHNR and CDR2 is FQNEAQ (reference sequence). Trimming took off 5 bases at V and 6 bases at J, with 13 bases between the two ends. The CDR3 sequence is 13 residues long. Authors' analysis steps: Amplification with reference gene primers provided the estimates of nucleated cell counts. Sequencing used immunoSEQ multiplex PCR; TCRdb keeps in-frame clones, though not all of them. V and J calls and clone size are copied from that table; D and trimming were computed from the DNA. The sample carries roughly 220,000 clones, under 90% recorded once. V gene TRBV7-9 combines with J gene TRBJ1-2, with D possibly being TRBD1 (5 bases). The TCR sequence derives from a man aged 25 to 45 with active or convalescent COVID-19. The specimen was peripheral blood. The CDR3 nucleotides read TGTGCCAGCAGCCCCGGCAGGGCGGATGGCTACACCTTC. It specifies CASSPGRADGYTF.